The rows below give T cell receptor beta chains drawn from one sample of a study of vaccination and CD4 T cells after COVID-19. For these receptors, no antigen is known. TCRdb independently ran MiXCR on the PCR reads; one entry per CDR3 protein. Among around 20,000 distinct CDR3 sequences, 70% were seen once, and the ten largest hold around 7.9%. The sample consisted of CD4+ T cells from blood, cultured in vitro. The receptors here all came from a human donor who had recovered from COVID-19. Each CDR3 is given with its conserved first and last residue. A D gene is named only where the DNA matches it firmly.

v_gene: TRBV5-5; d_gene: -; j_gene: TRBJ1-1; CDR3nt: TGTGCCAGCAGCTTGGTCTCCTTGTCGGGCACTGAAGCTTTCTTT; CDR3aa: CASSLVSLSGTEAFF
v_gene: TRBV7-2; d_gene: -; j_gene: TRBJ1-2; CDR3nt: TGTGCCAGCAGTCCGGGACCCGTCGAGGGCTACACCTTC; CDR3aa: CASSPGPVEGYTF
v_gene: TRBV24-1; d_gene: TRBD1; j_gene: TRBJ2-5; CDR3nt: TGTGCCACCAGTGACTTCCGCGCGGACAGGTCGGCAGAGACCCAGTACTTC; CDR3aa: CATSDFRADRSAETQYF